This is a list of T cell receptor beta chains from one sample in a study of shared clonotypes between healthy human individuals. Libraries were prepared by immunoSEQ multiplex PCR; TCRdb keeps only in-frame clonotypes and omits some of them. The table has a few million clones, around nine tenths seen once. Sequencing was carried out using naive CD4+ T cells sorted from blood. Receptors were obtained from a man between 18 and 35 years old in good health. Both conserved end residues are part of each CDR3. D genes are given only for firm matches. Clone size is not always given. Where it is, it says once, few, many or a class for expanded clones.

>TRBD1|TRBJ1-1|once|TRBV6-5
TGTGCCAGCAGTTCGACAGGGAGGGCTTTCTTT
CASSSTGRAFF
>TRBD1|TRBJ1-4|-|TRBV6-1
TGTGCCAGCAGTGAACCCGGACAGGGGGCAGGTGAAAAACTGTTTTTT
CASSEPGQGAGEKLFF
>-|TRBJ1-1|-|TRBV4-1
TGCGCCAGCAGCCAAGGCCCAGCGCGATCCTTGAACACTGAAGCTTTCTTT
CASSQGPARSLNTEAFF
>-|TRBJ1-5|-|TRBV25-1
TGTGCCAGCAGTCCTTCGGGGGTTAACAATCAGCCCCAGCATTTT
CASSPSGVNNQPQHF
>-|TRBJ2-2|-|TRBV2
TGTGCCAGCAGTCGGAACCCGAACACCGGGGAGCTGTTTTTT
CASSRNPNTGELFF
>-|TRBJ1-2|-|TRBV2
TGTGCCAGCAGCCGGGACAACTATGGCTACACCTTC
CASSRDNYGYTF
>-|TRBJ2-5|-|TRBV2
TGTGCCAGCAGGGGCGCTACCCCTGCGGAGACCCAGTACTTC
CASRGATPAETQYF
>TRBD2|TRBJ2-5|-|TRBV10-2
TGCGCCAGCAGTGAGTCTGGCGCGGGAGGGCCCCAAGAGACCCAGTACTTC
CASSESGAGGPQETQYF
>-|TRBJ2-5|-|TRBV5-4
TGTGCCAGCAGACGACGACAGCAAGAGACCCAGTACTTC
CASRRRQQETQYF
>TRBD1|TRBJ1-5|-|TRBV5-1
TGCGCCAGCAGCGAGGGACAGGGCAATCAGCCCCAGCATTTT
CASSEGQGNQPQHF
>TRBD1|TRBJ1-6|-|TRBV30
TGTGCCGGGTCACCGGGACAGGGAGGCTCACCCCTCCACTTT
CAGSPGQGGSPLHF
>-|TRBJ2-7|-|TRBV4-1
TGCGCCAGCAGCCCTACCCGGCGATCCAACTACGAGCAGTACTTC
CASSPTRRSNYEQYF
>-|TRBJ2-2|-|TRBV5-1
TGCGCCAGCAGCTTGGACAGCAACACCGGGGAGCTGTTTTTT
CASSLDSNTGELFF
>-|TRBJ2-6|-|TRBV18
TGTGCCAGCTCACGACCCCTCTCCCCTGGGGCCAACGTCCTGACTTTC
CASSRPLSPGANVLTF
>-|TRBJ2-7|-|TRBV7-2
TGTGCCAGCAGCTCCCACCCGGGGAACGAGCAGTACTTC
CASSSHPGNEQYF
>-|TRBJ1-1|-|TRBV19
TGTGCCAGTAGCCGACAGGTGAACACTGAAGCTTTCTTT
CASSRQVNTEAFF
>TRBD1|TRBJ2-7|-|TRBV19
TGTGCCAGTAGCCTACAGGGGGCCGCCTACGAGCAGTACTTC
CASSLQGAAYEQYF
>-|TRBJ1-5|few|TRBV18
TGTGCCAGCTCACCAGGGGATCATCAGCCCCAGCATTTT
CASSPGDHQPQHF
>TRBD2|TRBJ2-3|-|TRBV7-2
TGTGCCAGCAGCTCGGGACTAGCGAAAGATACGCAGTATTTT
CASSSGLAKDTQYF
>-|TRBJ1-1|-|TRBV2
TGTGCCAGCAGGGAATTTACTTACACTGAAGCTTTCTTT
CASREFTYTEAFF
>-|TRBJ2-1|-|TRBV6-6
TGTGCCAGCAGTTACTTGGGGGGTAATGAGCAGTTCTTC
CASSYLGGNEQFF
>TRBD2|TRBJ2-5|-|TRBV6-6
TGTGCCAGTTGGACTAGCGGGAGTCAAGAGACCCAGTACTTC
CASWTSGSQETQYF
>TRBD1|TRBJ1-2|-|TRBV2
TGTGCCAGCACCGTACAGGGGGCAATGGACTATGGCTACACCTTC
CASTVQGAMDYGYTF
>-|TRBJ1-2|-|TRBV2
TGTGCCAGCGCCCCCGAGGGTGGGCAGCTTTATGGCTACACCTTC
CASAPEGGQLYGYTF
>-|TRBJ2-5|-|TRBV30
TGTGCCTGGAGTACCAGCAACCAAGAGACCCAGTACTTC
CAWSTSNQETQYF
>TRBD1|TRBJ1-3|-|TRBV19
TGTGCCAGTAAAACGGACAGGATCGTCTCTGGAAACACCATATATTTT
CASKTDRIVSGNTIYF
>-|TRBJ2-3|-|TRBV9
TGTGCCAGCAGCGTCGGCACGAGCACAGATACGCAGTATTTT
CASSVGTSTDTQYF
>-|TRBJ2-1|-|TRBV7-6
TGTGCCAGCAGCTCAGGGTACAATGAGCAGTTCTTC
CASSSGYNEQFF
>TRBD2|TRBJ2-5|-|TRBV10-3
TGTGCCATCAGTGAGTCGCGAGCGGGAAGGGGGACCCAGTACTTC
CAISESRAGRGTQYF
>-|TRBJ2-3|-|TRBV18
TGTGCCAGCTCACCCAGAAGCAGCACAGATACGCAGTATTTT
CASSPRSSTDTQYF
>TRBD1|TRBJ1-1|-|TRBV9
TGTGCCAGCAGCGTCCGACAGGGAGGGGACACTGAAGCTTTCTTT
CASSVRQGGDTEAFF
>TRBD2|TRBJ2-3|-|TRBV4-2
TGTGCCAGCAGCCAAGATATGCTAGCGGGGGCTTACACAGATACGCAGTATTTT
CASSQDMLAGAYTDTQYF
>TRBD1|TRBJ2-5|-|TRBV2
TGTGCCAGCAGGGGGACAGGGGACTACCTCTCGGACTGGGGCCAAGAGACCCAGTACTTC
CASRGTGDYLSDWGQETQYF
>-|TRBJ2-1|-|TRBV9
TGTGCCAGCAGCGTAGCTGGCACCGGCTCCTACAATGAGCAGTTCTTC
CASSVAGTGSYNEQFF
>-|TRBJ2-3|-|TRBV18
TGTGCCAGCTCACCAGGTGAGGGCACATCCACAGATACGCAGTATTTT
CASSPGEGTSTDTQYF
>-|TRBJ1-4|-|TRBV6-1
TGTGCCAGCACCCGGGACACTTTGGGGATGTTCAAACTGTTTTTT
CASTRDTLGMFKLFF